Reported below is one T cell receptor (beta chain). Its antigen target is currently unknown. The sample holds no much larger clone one base away, and base qualities are not on file. The sample comes from a study of blood T cell repertoires in COVID-19 (dated by TCRdb to 2018 to 2020). At the level of the whole study: The collaborator samples originated in the United States, Italy and Spain and spanned the acute and convalescent phases of COVID-19. The prospective study material was composed of cDNA or gDNA derived from T cells, B-cell-depleted T cells, or PBMCs. Deeply sampled blood TCRbeta repertoires from subjects exposed to, actively infected with, or recovered from COVID-19 were included in the dataset. The repertoires were made available in a free public database intended to serve as a resource for research on the immune response to SARS-CoV-2. Samples came from the ongoing ImmuneRACE study (first 160 participants) plus 1,254 subjects from 6 global collaborators. A de-identified subject ID, COVID-19 status, age in years and sex were almost always included in the sample metadata. Where available, HLA class I and class II types were obtained from metadata supplied by the sample provider rather than from assay-based typing. Results and caveats for the whole study, not just this receptor: The amount of clinical and demographic metadata varied by source and participant and was provided uncurated.

Each collaborating institution followed its own protocols to collect whole blood in K2EDTA tubes. For TCRbeta analysis, collaborator samples were shipped as frozen whole blood, as isolated PBMCs, or as DNA extracted from either sample type. The CDR3 covers 14 residues, taking in both the cysteine and the phenylalanine. The CDR3 DNA has 42 bases and is translated from base 1. V is reduced by 6 bases and J by 3 bases, leaving a spacing of 14 bases between them. CDR1 and CDR2 (KGHSH, LQKENI) derive from the germline V gene. TCRbeta CDR3 regions were amplified from genomic DNA using the immunoSEQ Assay, a bias-controlled multiplex PCR. The source study handled its data this way. Within the assay, amplification of reference gene primers was used to estimate how many nucleated cells each sample contained. To quantify the absolute abundance of each unique TCRbeta CDR3 rearrangement, sequence reads were collapsed and filtered. For each sample, productive Simpson clonality was calculated as the square root of Simpson's diversity index over productive rearrangements. TCRdb took this table from immuneACCESS and kept in-frame rearrangements with V and J called. Such tables lack part of the clones; where checked against another copy, unresolved V genes explain under half of the gap, and the rest is unexplained. D and trimming were read from the DNA, whereas the V and J calls and clone size are those reported in that table. The sample table holds roughly 100,000 clones, of which 91% were seen once. Of the sample, 4% to 4.5% falls within the top ten clones.

The chain is assembled from TRBV18 and TRBJ1-1, with no confident D gene call. Specimen: peripheral blood. The TCR was taken from a young man with acute or convalescent COVID-19. The CDR3 protein sequence reads: CASSASAGHTEAFF. The nucleotide sequence reads as follows: TGTGCCAGCTCTGCGTCCGCCGGTCACACTGAAGCTTTCTTT.